These 24 T cell receptor beta chains were all obtained from the same sample, sequenced in a study of control samples from healthy donors and cancer patients. Using immunoSEQ multiplex PCR, the repertoire was profiled, and TCRdb retains in-frame clones only, with some absent. Of 65,000 to 95,000 clones in the sample, 80% to 90% were seen once. The sample taken for sequencing was blood. The receptors shown here come from a man aged 50 to 59 in good health.

The chain carries TRBV9 and TRBJ2-2; maybe TRBD2 (5 bases). V gave up 3 bases and J gave up 4 bases, with 13 bases separating them. CDR3 length: 15 residues. Germline values: CDR1 SGDLS, CDR2 YYNGEE. CDR3 loop: CASSASSEGTGELFF. The DNA for the CDR3 is TGTGCCAGCAGCGCCTCCAGCGAGGGCACCGGGGAGCTGTTTTTT.

The CDR3 nucleotides read TGTGCCTGGAGTGCTGGGCGCGCGAACACCGGGGAGCTGTTTTTT. Amino acids: CAWSAGRANTGELFF. This rearrangement joins TRBV30 to TRBJ2-2; no firm D call. The CDR3 covers 15 residues. The germline V gene has CDR1 GTSNPN and CDR2 SVGIG (reference sequence). V was clipped by 1 base and J by 0 bases, with 9 bases between them. The entire variable domain, with the rest obtained from reference TRBV30 and TRBJ2-2, is as follows: SQTIHQWPATLVQPVGSPLSLECTVEGTSNPNLYWYRQAAGRGLQLLFYSVGIGQISSEVPQNLSASRPQDRQFILSSKKLLLSDSGFYLCAWSAGRANTGELFFGEGSRLTVL.

The CDR3 here is CASTPNPGVSGYTF. DNA of the CDR3: TGTGCCAGCACCCCTAACCCAGGGGTAAGTGGCTACACCTTC. The rearrangement links TRBV6-4 to TRBJ1-2; possible D gene TRBD1, 6 bases. This CDR3 spans 14 amino acids. V lost 7 bases, J lost 7 bases, and 19 bases lay in between. Germline lookup yields CDR1 MRHNA and CDR2 SNTAGT.

The V and J genes are TRBV5-4 and TRBJ2-1; D gene uncertain. Germline CDR1 reads SGHNT; CDR2 reads YYREEE (reference sequence). Trimming stripped 0 bases from V and 5 bases from J, with 12 bases between. The length of the CDR3 is 15 residues. As DNA, the CDR3 is TGTGCCAGCAGCTTGGGGGTCGGTACGAACAATGAGCAGTTCTTC. Translated: CASSLGVGTNNEQFF.

This chain connects TRBV11-2 to TRBJ1-4; no definite D call. Deletions cut 8 bases from V and 5 bases from J, with 12 bases between. The germline V gene encodes CDR1 SGHAT and CDR2 FQNNGV. This CDR3 is built from 13 residues. The CDR3 reads CASSRGGNEKLFF. The CDR3 DNA reads as TGTGCCAGCTCACGGGGAGGGAATGAAAAACTGTTTTTT.

As regards this clone: At one end, the junction sequence differs from germline, possibly due to a read error. This chain uses TRBV7-9 with TRBJ2-1; D remains unclear. From germline, CDR1 is SEHNR and CDR2 FQNEAQ (reference sequence). The CDR3 is 14 residues long. The CDR3 DNA is TGTGCCAGCAGCATAGCACGAGAGCTCAATGAGCAGTTCTTC. Amino acid sequence: CASSIARELNEQFF.

The chain joins TRBV18 to TRBJ2-2; D not resolved. This CDR3 contains 15 residues. Germline V gene lookup returns CDR1 KGHSH and CDR2 LQKENI. V gave up 0 bases and J gave up 7 bases, with 12 bases separating them. In DNA, the CDR3 is TGTGCCAGCTCACCACCGCGTAGAGGAAACGGGGAGCTGTTTTTT. Amino acids: CASSPPRRGNGELFF.

The chain combines TRBV14 with TRBJ1-1; 7 nucleotides align to TRBD1. Germline assignment: CDR1 SGHDN and CDR2 FVKESK. This CDR3 contains 15 residues. Unmatched junction bases numbered 9, after V lost 4 bases and J lost 4 bases. The CDR3 spells CASSRSLAGGTEAFF. CDR3 sequence (DNA): TGTGCCAGCAGCCGGTCGCTCGCAGGGGGCACTGAAGCTTTCTTT. Supplemented by reference TRBV14 and TRBJ1-1, the full variable domain reads EAGVTQFPSHSVIEKGQTVTLRCDPISGHDNLYWYRRVMGKEIKFLLHFVKESKQDESGMPNNRFLAERTGGTYSTLKVQPAELEDSGVYFCASSRSLAGGTEAFFGQGTRLTVV.

The sample holds one count of this clone. This sequence joins TRBV18 and TRBJ2-7; D not resolved. The germline gives CDR1 KGHSH, CDR2 LQKENI. Trimming pared 3 bases from V and 4 bases from J, leaving 10 bases between. This CDR3 region has 13 residues. The CDR3 is CASSPAKGYEQYF. CDR3 bases: TGTGCCAGCTCACCTGCGAAAGGATACGAGCAGTACTTC.

The rearrangement joins TRBV19 to TRBJ1-3; possibly TRBD1 for D (6 bases). V dropped 4 bases and J dropped 0 bases, with 10 bases sitting between them. The CDR3 spans 15 residues. Germline CDR1 is LNHDA and CDR2 is SQIVND (reference sequence). The CDR3 spells CASSTIQGSGNTIYF. CDR3 nucleotide sequence: TGTGCCAGTAGTACGATACAGGGCTCTGGAAACACCATATATTTT.

V is TRBV7-8 and J is TRBJ2-5; 7 nucleotides match TRBD1. The J segment lost 5 bases and the V segment lost 1 base, leaving 10 bases of the junction unmatched. This CDR3 is built from 16 residues. Germline lookup yields CDR1 SGHVS and CDR2 FQNEAQ. DNA of the CDR3: TGTGCCAGCAGCTTAGTAGGGGGCCAAGGGCGGGAGACCCAGTACTTC. It is translated as CASSLVGGQGRETQYF.

This clone has just a few counts. The chain joins TRBV19 to TRBJ1-1; D is unclear. V lost 3 bases to trimming and J lost 1 base, with 12 bases between them. CDR1 LNHDA and CDR2 SQIVND come from the germline V gene (reference sequence). The length of the CDR3 is 15 residues. Here the CDR3 reads CASSILGERNTEAFF. The CDR3 DNA reads TGTGCCAGTAGTATCCTTGGGGAGAGGAACACTGAAGCTTTCTTT.

This clone was found once. The chain combines TRBV6-5 with TRBJ1-1; D is ambiguous. The CDR3 runs 14 residues. Germline V lookup: CDR1 MNHEY, CDR2 SVGAGI. Deletions cut 2 bases from V and 1 base from J, with 8 bases between. The CDR3 DNA sequence: TGTGCCAGCAGTTACAGCCGGCCGAACACTGAAGCTTTCTTT. It yields the protein CASSYSRPNTEAFF.

The chain is built from TRBV30 and TRBJ2-1; D gene unclear. The CDR3 is 12 amino acids. Germline V gene data show CDR1 as GTSNPN and CDR2 as SVGIG (reference sequence). Deletions cut 2 bases from V and 3 bases from J, with 5 bases between. The CDR3 is CAWSRNYNEQFF. CDR3 in DNA: TGTGCCTGGAGTCGAAACTACAATGAGCAGTTCTTC. The variable domain in full, completed from reference TRBV30 and TRBJ2-1, reads SQTIHQWPATLVQPVGSPLSLECTVEGTSNPNLYWYRQAAGRGLQLLFYSVGIGQISSEVPQNLSASRPQDRQFILSSKKLLLSDSGFYLCAWSRNYNEQFFGPGTRLTVL.

V gene TRBV7-2 combines with J gene TRBJ1-2; the D is unclear. Trimming took 2 bases from V and 4 from J, leaving 5 bases between them. From germline, CDR1 is SGHTA and CDR2 FQGNSA. CDR3 length: 12 residues. CDR3: CASSLSSYGYTF. In DNA form, the CDR3 reads TGTGCCAGCAGCTTAAGCAGCTATGGCTACACCTTC.

The V gene is TRBV18, the J gene TRBJ1-1; no clear D gene. The germline CDR1 and CDR2 sequences are KGHSH and LQKENI. The CDR3 totals 13 residues. The V end lost 3 bases, the J end lost 3 bases, and 8 bases lay between the germline ends. The CDR3 protein is CASSPLKDTEAFF. CDR3 DNA: TGTGCCAGCTCACCTTTGAAGGACACTGAAGCTTTCTTT. The full variable domain, rest sourced from reference TRBV18 and TRBJ1-1, is NAGVMQNPRHLVRRRGQEARLRCSPMKGHSHVYWYRQLPEEGLKFMVYLQKENIIDESGMPKERFSAEFPKEGPSILRIQQVVRGDSAAYFCASSPLKDTEAFFGQGTRLTVV.

The chain couples TRBV6-2 or TRBV6-3 to TRBJ1-1; 7 positions agree with TRBD1. J was trimmed by 4 bases and V by 2 bases; bases with no gene match: 7. The germline V gene encodes CDR1 MNHEY and CDR2 SVGEGT. This CDR3 contains 15 residues. The DNA of the CDR3 is TGTGCCAGCAGTTACACCCTGACAGGGTTCACTGAAGCTTTCTTT. Its translation is CASSYTLTGFTEAFF.

The chain is built from TRBV7-9 and TRBJ2-2; 10 nucleotides agree with TRBD2. Germline V gene sequence: CDR1 SEHNR, CDR2 FQNEAQ (reference sequence). This CDR3 is 15 amino acids long. With 10 bases clipped from V and 2 bases from J, the junction kept 7 bases outside the gene matches. CDR3 sequence (DNA): TGTGCCATCTCGACTAGCGGGTTCAACACCGGGGAGCTGTTTTTT. Translated, it gives CAISTSGFNTGELFF. Using reference TRBV7-9 and TRBJ2-2 for the parts outside the CDR3, the full variable domain is DTGVSQNPRHKITKRGQNVTFRCDPISEHNRLYWYRQTLGQGPEFLTYFQNEAQLEKSRLLSDRFSAERPKGSFSTLEIQRTEQGDSAMYLCAISTSGFNTGELFFGEGSRLTVL.

In its sample, this clone was seen once. The rearrangement links TRBV6-2 or TRBV6-3 to TRBJ1-1; 9 nucleotides match TRBD1. CDR1 is MNHEY, CDR2 SVGEGT, per germline. Trimming cost V 6 bases and J 0 bases; bases outside gene matches: 11. This CDR3 contains 17 residues. The CDR3 is CASSPVPGQGLNTEAFF. The CDR3 DNA reads TGTGCCAGCAGCCCAGTCCCGGGACAGGGATTGAACACTGAAGCTTTCTTT.

The CDR3: CASGETRGGQPQHF. The CDR3 nucleotides are TGCGCCAGCGGGGAAACCAGGGGGGGTCAGCCCCAGCATTTT. The J gene is TRBJ1-5, the V gene TRBV10-2; TRBD1 matches at 7 bases. The CDR3 extends over 14 amino acids. Germline V gives CDR1 WSHSY, CDR2 SAAADI. The V and J ends lost 8 bases and 6 bases, in that order; junction bases with no gene match: 10.

The rearrangement links TRBV5-4 to TRBJ2-5; TRBD2 might be the D (6 bases). The CDR3 length is 13 residues. Between the trimmed V and J ends, which lost 1 base and 4 bases, there was a span of 8 bases. Germline V gives CDR1 SGHNT, CDR2 YYREEE (reference sequence). This CDR3 reads CASSLLEGETQYF. In DNA, the CDR3 is TGTGCCAGCAGCTTGCTGGAGGGAGAGACCCAGTACTTC.

The chain has TRBV4-3 and TRBJ1-4; no clear D. Germline V gene sequence: CDR1 LGHNA, CDR2 YSLEER. CDR3 length equals 13 residues. V was trimmed by 0 bases and J by 7 bases, leaving 6 bases between them. The CDR3 DNA sequence: TGCGCCAGCAGCCAAGATCTGAGTGAAAAACTGTTTTTT. Translated: CASSQDLSEKLFF.

This clone has just one count. The chain employs TRBV15 and TRBJ2-5; 9 bases fit TRBD2. V lost 5 bases, J lost 5 bases, and 9 bases stayed unmatched. This CDR3 has 15 residues. The germline V gene has CDR1 LNHNV and CDR2 YYDKDF (reference sequence). CDR3 nucleotide sequence: TGTGCCACCAGCCAGACTAGCGGAGGGGGGGAGACCCAGTACTTC. Translating gives CATSQTSGGGETQYF.

The rearrangement joins TRBV21-1 to TRBJ2-7; the table's D gene call, TRBD1, was not cross checked with the DNA. TRBV21-1 is marked as a pseudogene. CDR3 size: 14 residues. The CDR3 DNA sequence: TGTGCCAGCAGCAAAGGTTCCAATTCATACGAGCAGTACGTC. It encodes CASSKGSNSYEQYV.